These 6 T cell receptor beta chains came from one sample sequenced in a study of cytomegalovirus exposure and HLA in healthy donors (TCRdb year 2017). The library was built by means of the immunoSEQ multiplex PCR assay. For the multiplex PCR, a mixture combining 60 forward primers for TCR Vbeta segments and 13 reverse primers for TCR Jbeta segments was used. TCRdb carries this immuneACCESS record with in-frame sequences only. Its versions omit some clonotypes, under half of them owing to an unresolved V gene in the studies checked, with the rest unexplained. Here the sample has some 140,000 clones; approximately 80% occur a single time. Around 6% of the sample rests with the top ten. The sample consisted of PBMCs. The receptors shown here come from a middle-aged woman in good health and CMV-seropositive.

This clone has more than one count but fewer than ten. The rearrangement joins TRBV30 to TRBJ2-1, with D possibly matching TRBD2 (5 bases). The CDR3 spans 14 residues. CDR1 and CDR2 from the germline V gene are GTSNPN and SVGIG (reference sequence). Trimming cost V 3 bases and J 5 bases, with 14 bases left between them. The CDR3 here is CAWSRWRGNNEQFF. The DNA for the CDR3 is TGTGCCTGGAGCCGTTGGAGAGGGAACAATGAGCAGTTCTTC.

This chain connects TRBV5-1 to TRBJ2-5; 10 bases are shared with TRBD1. Trimming at V came to 2 bases and at J to 4 bases, leaving 2 bases not matched to a gene. The CDR3 length is 14 residues. In germline, CDR1 is SGHRS, CDR2 YFSETQ. The DNA of the CDR3 is TGCGCCAGCAGCTTAGGGACAGGGGCAGAGACCCAGTACTTC. Translation: CASSLGTGAETQYF.

The V call is TRBV11-1, the J call TRBJ1-4; tentatively, D is TRBD1 (5 bases). The CDR3 length is 16 residues. CDR1 is SGHAT, CDR2 FQDESV, per germline (reference sequence). V was clipped by 5 bases and J by 0 bases, with 13 bases between them. CDR3 in amino acids: CASSDRQTPTNEKLFF. In nucleotides, the CDR3 is TGTGCCAGCAGCGATCGACAGACTCCAACTAATGAAAAACTGTTTTTT.

The V gene is TRBV27, the J gene TRBJ2-1; 8 positions match TRBD1. The junction had 4 bases not matched to a gene; V was cut back by 6 bases and J by 6 bases. From germline, CDR1 is MNHEY and CDR2 SMNVEV (reference sequence). This CDR3 is 13 amino acids long. CDR3 in DNA: TGTGCCAGCAGGGACAGGGTATTCAATGAGCAGTTCTTC. Translation gives CASRDRVFNEQFF.

The chain carries TRBV7-2 and TRBJ2-5; D is possibly TRBD1 (6 bases). The CDR3 contains 15 residues. Trimming cost V 0 bases and J 1 base, with 9 bases left between them. CDR1 SGHTA and CDR2 FQGNSA come from the germline V gene. CDR3 coding DNA: TGTGCCAGCAGCTTAGCGGACAGACCCCAAGAGACCCAGTACTTC. The encoded protein is CASSLADRPQETQYF.

In its sample, this clone was seen a few times. This chain uses TRBV9 with TRBJ1-4; 7 positions match TRBD1. Trimming cost V 4 bases and J 2 bases; bases outside gene matches: 5. This CDR3 spans 15 amino acids. Germline V gene lookup returns CDR1 SGDLS and CDR2 YYNGEE. CDR3 DNA sequence: TGTGCCAGCAGCTCAGGGGGAGCCACTAATGAAAAACTGTTTTTT. It is translated as CASSSGGATNEKLFF.